This T cell receptor beta chain was identified during a study of monozygotic twins with inflammatory bowel disease. TCRalpha and TCRbeta cDNA went through two nested PCRs of approximately 16 and 10 cycles. From its re-call of the 5' RACE reads, TCRdb lists each CDR3 protein once, without DNA. Recorded for this sample: 160,000 or so distinct CDR3 sequences. Study-level findings and limits: Healthy twins shared more clonotypes with others than IBD patients, most markedly active ones. Among the T cells, different subtypes could not be distinguished. Heterogeneous immunosuppressive treatment regimens may have introduced variability into patient repertoires.

Regarding this clonotype: Its matching antigen is unknown.

There are 15 residues in the CDR3. Sequencing used blood. This clonotype originated in a human donor with ulcerative colitis or Crohn's disease, or a healthy co-twin of an affected twin (not recorded which). J is TRBJ1-4 and V is TRBV12-3 or TRBV12-4; TCRdb gives TRBD1 as the D gene, but with no DNA this cannot be confirmed. The CDR3: CASSSRQGTNEKLFF.